The T cell receptor beta chain described here comes from a study of beta chain features in type 1 diabetes. The isolated RNA, all of it, was reverse transcribed, so expressed TCRB transcripts were what got sequenced. The protocol was immunoSEQ multiplex PCR, while the TCRdb copy is restricted to in-frame clones and leaves out a portion. This sample carries nearly 350,000 clones, about a tenth of them seen once, and the ten largest clones take approximately 1%. Sorting with CD45RO/CCR7/CD25/CD127/CD95/CD27 yielded naive, central memory, regulatory and stem-like memory CD4+ cells. On this clone itself: Its antigen is as yet unknown.

Study findings and constraints: Moderately but significantly shorter TCRB CDR3s were found in Type 1 diabetes patients in all four CD4+ subsets. HLA effects on TCRB rearrangement stayed unresolved here. cDNA-based reads could over-represent cells with high TCR expression. The naive, central memory and Treg TCRB repertoires looked more alike in patients than they did in healthy donors.

V lost 6 bases to trimming and J lost 5 bases; unmatched junction nucleotides: 10. This CDR3 has 15 residues. This receptor was taken from a man in his thirties or forties with type 1 diabetes. Source material: central memory CD4+ T cells from blood. This chain connects TRBV23-1 to TRBJ2-5; 9 bases are a match to TRBD1. TRBV23-1 is filed as an ORF, its function uncertain. CDR3 in amino acids: CASRTDRGGRETQYF. The CDR3 nucleotides are TGCGCCAGCAGGACGGACAGGGGTGGGCGGGAGACCCAGTACTTC.